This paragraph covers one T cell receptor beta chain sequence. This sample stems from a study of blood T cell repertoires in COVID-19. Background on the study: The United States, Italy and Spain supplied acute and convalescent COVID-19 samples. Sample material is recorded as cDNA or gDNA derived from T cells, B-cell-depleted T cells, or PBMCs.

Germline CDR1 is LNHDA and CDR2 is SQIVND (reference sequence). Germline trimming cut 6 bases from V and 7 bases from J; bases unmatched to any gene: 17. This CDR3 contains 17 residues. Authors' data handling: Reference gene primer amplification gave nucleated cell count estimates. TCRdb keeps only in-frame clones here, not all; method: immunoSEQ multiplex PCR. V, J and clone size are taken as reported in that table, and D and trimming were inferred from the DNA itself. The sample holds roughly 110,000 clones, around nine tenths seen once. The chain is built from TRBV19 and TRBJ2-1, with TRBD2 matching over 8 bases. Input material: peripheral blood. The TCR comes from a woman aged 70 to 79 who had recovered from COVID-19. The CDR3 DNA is TGTGCCAGTAGCCCAAGGTGGGGTGCTAGCGGGTCGAATGAGCAGTTCTTC. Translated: CASSPRWGASGSNEQFF.